This TCR beta chain was identified during a study of blood T cell repertoires in COVID-19. Study-wide context: Sites across the United States, Italy and Spain contributed samples from acute and convalescent COVID-19. Sources were T cells, B-cell-depleted T cells, or PBMCs; the material itself was cDNA or gDNA.

In the original processing: The authors estimated nucleated cell counts from reference gene primer amplification. Method: immunoSEQ multiplex PCR; TCRdb's copy keeps in-frame clones and lacks some. The DNA gave D and trimming, while V, J and clone size come from that table. The data show more than 150,000 clones, around nine tenths seen once. Followed longitudinally, the Seattle patients had been enrolled during active infection. V lost 6 bases to trimming and J lost 2 bases, with 10 bases between them. The length of the CDR3 is 14 residues. CDR1 and CDR2 (germline): LNHDA, SQIVND (reference sequence).

The sample taken for sequencing was peripheral blood. The TCR comes from a man in his fifties or sixties with COVID-19, enrolled during active disease. The rearrangement links TRBV19 to TRBJ1-4; D might be TRBD1 (5 bases). CDR3 sequence reads: CASSETVTNEKLFF. CDR3 sequence (DNA): TGTGCCAGTAGCGAGACAGTCACTAATGAAAAACTGTTTTTT.